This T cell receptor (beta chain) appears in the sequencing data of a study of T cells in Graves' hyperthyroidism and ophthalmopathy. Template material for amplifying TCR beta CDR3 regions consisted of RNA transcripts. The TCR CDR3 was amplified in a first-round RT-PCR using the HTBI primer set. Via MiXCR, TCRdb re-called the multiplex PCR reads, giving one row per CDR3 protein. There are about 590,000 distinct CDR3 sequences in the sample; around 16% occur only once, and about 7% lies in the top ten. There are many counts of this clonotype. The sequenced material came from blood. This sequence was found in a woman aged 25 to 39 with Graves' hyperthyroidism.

CDR3 sequence: CASSPPGVRDTQYF. The CDR3 coding sequence is TGTGCCAGCAGCCCGCCAGGGGTTAGAGATACGCAGTATTTT. V usage is TRBV11-2 and J usage is TRBJ2-3, with a weak D call TRBD1 (6 bases). Germline V gives CDR1 SGHAT, CDR2 FQNNGV. V was shortened by 5 bases and J by 5 bases, with 14 bases between the two germline ends. CDR3 length equals 14 residues.